This TCR beta chain was found in a study of cytomegalovirus exposure and HLA in healthy donors. Across the whole study: The study placed about 86% of its 398 genotyped donors in the Caucasian-associated ancestry cluster.

Primers included in the PCR were 60 Vbeta and 13 Jbeta primers. Libraries were prepared by immunoSEQ multiplex PCR; TCRdb keeps only in-frame clonotypes and omits some of them. This sample has over 200,000 clones; approximately 82% occur once, and the top ten carry 0.55% to 0.7%. This clone was detected a few times. Its target is not known. Between the trimmed V and J ends, which lost 6 bases and 1 base, there was a span of 3 bases. Germline CDR1 is MDHEN and CDR2 is SYDVKM. This CDR3 is built from 12 residues. Findings and caveats of the study: The study listed 164 cytomegalovirus-associated TCR beta chains. Earlier results showed most TCR beta V segments being productive about 90% or about 30% of the time. Despite most TCR sequences being rare, some public TCRs occurred in many donors.

The clonotype comes from a middle-aged woman in good health and CMV-seronegative. The rearrangement joins TRBV28 to TRBJ2-2; D unclear. Sample: PBMCs. Written as DNA, the CDR3 is TGTGCCAGCAGACTGAACACCGGGGAGCTGTTTTTT. Amino acid sequence: CASRLNTGELFF.